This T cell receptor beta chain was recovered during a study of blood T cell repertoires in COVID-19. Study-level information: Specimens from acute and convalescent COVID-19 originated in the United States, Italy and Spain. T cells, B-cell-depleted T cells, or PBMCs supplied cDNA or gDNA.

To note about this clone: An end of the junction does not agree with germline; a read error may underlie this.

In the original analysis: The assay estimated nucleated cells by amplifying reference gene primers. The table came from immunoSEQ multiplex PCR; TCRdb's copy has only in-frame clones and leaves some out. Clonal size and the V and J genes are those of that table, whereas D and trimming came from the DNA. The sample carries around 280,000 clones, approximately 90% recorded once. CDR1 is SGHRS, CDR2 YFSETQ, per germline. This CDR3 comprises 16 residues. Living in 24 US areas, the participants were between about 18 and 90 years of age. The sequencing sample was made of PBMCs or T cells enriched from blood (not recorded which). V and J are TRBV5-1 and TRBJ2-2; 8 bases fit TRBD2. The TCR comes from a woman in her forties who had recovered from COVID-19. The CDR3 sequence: CASNPPGGREHRGAVF. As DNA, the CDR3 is TGCGCCAGCAACCCCCCGGGGGGGAGGGAACACCGGGGAGCTGTTTTT.